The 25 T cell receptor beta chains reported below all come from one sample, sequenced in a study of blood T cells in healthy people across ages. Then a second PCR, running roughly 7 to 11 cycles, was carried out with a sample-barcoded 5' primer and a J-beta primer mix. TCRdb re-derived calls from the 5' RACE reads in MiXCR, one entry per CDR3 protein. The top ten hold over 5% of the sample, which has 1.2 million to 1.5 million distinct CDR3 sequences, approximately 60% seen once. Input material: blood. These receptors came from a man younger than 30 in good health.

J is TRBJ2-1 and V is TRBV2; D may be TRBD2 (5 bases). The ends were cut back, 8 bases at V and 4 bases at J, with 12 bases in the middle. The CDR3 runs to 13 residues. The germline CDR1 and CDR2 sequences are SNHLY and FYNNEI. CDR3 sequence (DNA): TGTGCCAGCGGGGTCGGGAAGTACAATGAGCAGTTCTTC. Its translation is CASGVGKYNEQFF.

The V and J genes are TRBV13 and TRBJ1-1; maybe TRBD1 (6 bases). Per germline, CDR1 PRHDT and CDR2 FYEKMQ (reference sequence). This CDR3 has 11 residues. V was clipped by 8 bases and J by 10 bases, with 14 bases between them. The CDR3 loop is CASGRGHGAFF. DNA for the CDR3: TGTGCCAGCGGAAGGGGACACGGAGCTTTCTTT.

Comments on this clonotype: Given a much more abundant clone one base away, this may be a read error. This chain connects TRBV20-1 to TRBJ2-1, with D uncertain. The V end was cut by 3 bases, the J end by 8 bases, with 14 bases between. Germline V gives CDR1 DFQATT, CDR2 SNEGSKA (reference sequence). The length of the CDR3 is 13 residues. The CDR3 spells CSASPQTYHEQFF. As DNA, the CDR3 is TGCAGTGCTAGCCCTCAAACATACCATGAGCAGTTCTTC.

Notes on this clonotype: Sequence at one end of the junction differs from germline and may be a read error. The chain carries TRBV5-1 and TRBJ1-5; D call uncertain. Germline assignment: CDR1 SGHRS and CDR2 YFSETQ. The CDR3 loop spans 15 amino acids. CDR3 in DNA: TGCGCCGGCAGCTTGAGCGGCTCCCGAGGGCAGCCCCAGCATTTT. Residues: CAGSLSGSRGQPQHF.

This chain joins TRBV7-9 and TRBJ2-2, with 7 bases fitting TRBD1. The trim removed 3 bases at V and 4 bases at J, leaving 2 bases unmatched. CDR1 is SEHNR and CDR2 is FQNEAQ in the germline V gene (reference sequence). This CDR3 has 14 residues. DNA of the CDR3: TGTGCCAGCAGCTTCGGACAGGTCACCGGGGAGCTGTTTTTT. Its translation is CASSFGQVTGELFF. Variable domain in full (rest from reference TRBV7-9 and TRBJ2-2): DTGVSQNPRHKITKRGQNVTFRCDPISEHNRLYWYRQTLGQGPEFLTYFQNEAQLEKSRLLSDRFSAERPKGSFSTLEIQRTEQGDSAMYLCASSFGQVTGELFFGEGSRLTVL.

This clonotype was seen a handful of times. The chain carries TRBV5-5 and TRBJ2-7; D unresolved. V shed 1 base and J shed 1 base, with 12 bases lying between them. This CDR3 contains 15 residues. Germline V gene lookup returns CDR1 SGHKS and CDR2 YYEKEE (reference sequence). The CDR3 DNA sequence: TGTGCCAGCAGCTTGTCAGACGCGCAGTCCTACGAGCAGTACTTC. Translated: CASSLSDAQSYEQYF.

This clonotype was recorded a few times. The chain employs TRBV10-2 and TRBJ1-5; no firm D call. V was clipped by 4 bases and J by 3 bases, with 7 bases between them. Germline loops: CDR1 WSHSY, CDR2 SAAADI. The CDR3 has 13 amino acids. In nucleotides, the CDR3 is TGCGCCAGCAGTGGGGGTACCAATCAGCCCCAGCATTTT. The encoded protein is CASSGGTNQPQHF.

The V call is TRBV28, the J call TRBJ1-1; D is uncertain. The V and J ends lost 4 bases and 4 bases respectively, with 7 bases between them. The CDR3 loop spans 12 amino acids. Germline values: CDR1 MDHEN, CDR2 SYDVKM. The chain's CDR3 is CASSYLPTEAFF. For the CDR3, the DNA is TGTGCCAGCAGTTATTTACCCACTGAAGCTTTCTTT.

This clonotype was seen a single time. CDR3 DNA: TGTGCCACCAGCAGAGATCAGGGCGACGAGCAGTACTTC. Residues: CATSRDQGDEQYF. The rearrangement uses TRBV15 and TRBJ2-7; TRBD1 is a possible D gene (5 bases). The CDR3 spans 13 residues. The V and J ends lost 0 bases and 5 bases respectively, with 8 bases between them. Germline V gene sequence: CDR1 LNHNV, CDR2 YYDKDF (reference sequence).

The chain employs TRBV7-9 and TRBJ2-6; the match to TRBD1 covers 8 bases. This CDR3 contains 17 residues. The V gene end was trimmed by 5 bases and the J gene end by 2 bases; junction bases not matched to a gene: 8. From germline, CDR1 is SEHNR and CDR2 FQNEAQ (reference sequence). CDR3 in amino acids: CASSLRTGRPGANVLTF. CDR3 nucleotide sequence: TGTGCCAGCAGCCTCCGGACAGGGAGGCCTGGGGCCAACGTCCTGACTTTC.

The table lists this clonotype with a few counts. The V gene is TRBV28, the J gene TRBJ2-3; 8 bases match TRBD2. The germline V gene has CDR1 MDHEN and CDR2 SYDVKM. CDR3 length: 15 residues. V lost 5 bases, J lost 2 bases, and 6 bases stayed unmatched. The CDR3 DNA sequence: TGTGCCAGCAGTCCTAGCGGGTTCGTCACAGATACGCAGTATTTT. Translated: CASSPSGFVTDTQYF.

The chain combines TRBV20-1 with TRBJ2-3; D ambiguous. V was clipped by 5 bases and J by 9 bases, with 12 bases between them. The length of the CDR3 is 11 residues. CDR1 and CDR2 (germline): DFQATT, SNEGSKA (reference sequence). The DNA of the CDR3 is TGCAGTGCTGGTCCAGACGTGACGCAGTATTTT. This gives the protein CSAGPDVTQYF.

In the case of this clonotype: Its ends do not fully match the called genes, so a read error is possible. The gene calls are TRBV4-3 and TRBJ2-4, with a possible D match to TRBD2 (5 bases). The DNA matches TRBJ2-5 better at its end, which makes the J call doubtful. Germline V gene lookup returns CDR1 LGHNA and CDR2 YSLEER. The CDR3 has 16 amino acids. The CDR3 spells CSSSQDQTSRSQTQYF. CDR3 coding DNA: TGCTCCAGCAGCCAAGACCAAACTAGTCGAAGCCAGACCCAGTACTTC.

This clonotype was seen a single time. Here the CDR3 reads CASSHHQPQHF. CDR3 sequence (DNA): TGTGCCAGCAGCCATCATCAGCCCCAGCATTTT. The chain joins TRBV3-1 to TRBJ1-5, with D hard to call. Germline CDR1 reads LGHDT; CDR2 reads YNNKEL (reference sequence). The CDR3 is 11 residues long. Between the trimmed V and J ends, which lost 3 bases and 5 bases, there was a span of 2 bases.

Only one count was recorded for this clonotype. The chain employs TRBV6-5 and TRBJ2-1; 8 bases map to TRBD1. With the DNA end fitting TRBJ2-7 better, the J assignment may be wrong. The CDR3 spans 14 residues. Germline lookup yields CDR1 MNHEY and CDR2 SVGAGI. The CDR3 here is CASEAGTGYNEQYF. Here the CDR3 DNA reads TGTGCCAGCGAGGCAGGGACAGGTTACAATGAGCAGTACTTC.

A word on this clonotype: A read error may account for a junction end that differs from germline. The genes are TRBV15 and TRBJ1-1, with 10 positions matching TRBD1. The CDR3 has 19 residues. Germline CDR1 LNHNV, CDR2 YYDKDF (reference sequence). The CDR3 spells CAASRDLGFLTGGGSEAFF. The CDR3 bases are TGTGCCGCCAGCAGAGATCTCGGTTTTTTGACAGGGGGCGGATCTGAAGCTTTCTTT.

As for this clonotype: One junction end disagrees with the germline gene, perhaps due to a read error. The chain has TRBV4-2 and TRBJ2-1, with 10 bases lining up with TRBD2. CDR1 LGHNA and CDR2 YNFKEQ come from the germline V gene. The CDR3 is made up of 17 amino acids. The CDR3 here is CASSPTGLAGAHNERFF. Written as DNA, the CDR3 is TGTGCCAGCAGCCCTACGGGGCTAGCGGGGGCCCACAATGAGCGGTTCTTC.

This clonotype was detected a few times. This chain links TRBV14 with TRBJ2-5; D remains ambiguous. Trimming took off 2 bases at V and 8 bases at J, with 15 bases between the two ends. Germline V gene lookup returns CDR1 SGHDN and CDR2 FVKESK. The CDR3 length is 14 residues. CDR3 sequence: CASSQIDRAPTQYF. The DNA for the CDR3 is TGTGCCAGCAGCCAAATCGACCGGGCCCCTACCCAGTACTTC.

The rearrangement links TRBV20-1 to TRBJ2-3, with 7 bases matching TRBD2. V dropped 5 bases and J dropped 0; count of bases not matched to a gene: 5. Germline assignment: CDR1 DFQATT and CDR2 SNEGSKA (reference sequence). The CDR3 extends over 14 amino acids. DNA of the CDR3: TGCAGTGCTCTAAGCGGGGTTAGCACAGATACGCAGTATTTT. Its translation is CSALSGVSTDTQYF.

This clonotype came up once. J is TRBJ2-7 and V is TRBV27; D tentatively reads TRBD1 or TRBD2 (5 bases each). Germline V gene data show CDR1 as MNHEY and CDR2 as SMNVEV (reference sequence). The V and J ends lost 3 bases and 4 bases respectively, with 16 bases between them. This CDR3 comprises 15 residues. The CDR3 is CASSLPGTALYEQYF. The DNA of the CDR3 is TGTGCCAGCAGTTTGCCAGGGACGGCCCTTTACGAGCAGTACTTC.

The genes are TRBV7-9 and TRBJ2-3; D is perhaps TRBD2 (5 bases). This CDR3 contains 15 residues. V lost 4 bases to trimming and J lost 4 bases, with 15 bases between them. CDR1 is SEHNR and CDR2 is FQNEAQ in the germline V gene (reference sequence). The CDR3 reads CASSSPEAAADTQYF. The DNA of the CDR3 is TGTGCCAGCAGCTCCCCGGAGGCGGCCGCAGATACGCAGTATTTT.

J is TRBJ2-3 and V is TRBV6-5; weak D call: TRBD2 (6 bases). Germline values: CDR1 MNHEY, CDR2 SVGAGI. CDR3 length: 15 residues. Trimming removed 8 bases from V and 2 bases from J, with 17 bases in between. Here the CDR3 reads CASCPRGRATDTQYF. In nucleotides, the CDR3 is TGTGCCAGCTGCCCGCGGGGCAGAGCCACAGATACGCAGTATTTT.

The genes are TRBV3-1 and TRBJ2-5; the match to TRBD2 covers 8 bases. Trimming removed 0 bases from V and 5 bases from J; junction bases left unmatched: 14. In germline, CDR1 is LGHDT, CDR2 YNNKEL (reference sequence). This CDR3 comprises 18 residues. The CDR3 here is CASSQDGLYGGAQETQYF. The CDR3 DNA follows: TGTGCCAGCAGCCAAGATGGACTCTACGGGGGGGCCCAGGAGACCCAGTACTTC.

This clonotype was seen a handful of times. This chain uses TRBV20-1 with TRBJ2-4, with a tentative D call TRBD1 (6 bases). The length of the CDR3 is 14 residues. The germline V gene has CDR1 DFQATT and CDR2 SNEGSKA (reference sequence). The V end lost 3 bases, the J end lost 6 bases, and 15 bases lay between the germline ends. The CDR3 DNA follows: TGCAGTGCTAGCCGCACAGGGAGCAGAAACATTCAGTACTTC. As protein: CSASRTGSRNIQYF.

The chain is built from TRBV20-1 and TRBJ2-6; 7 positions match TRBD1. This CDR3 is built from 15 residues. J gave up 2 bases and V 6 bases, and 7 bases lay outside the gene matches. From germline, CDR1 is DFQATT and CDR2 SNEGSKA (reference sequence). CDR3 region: CSASTGDPGANVLTF. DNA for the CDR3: TGCAGTGCCTCCACAGGGGACCCTGGGGCCAACGTCCTGACTTTC.